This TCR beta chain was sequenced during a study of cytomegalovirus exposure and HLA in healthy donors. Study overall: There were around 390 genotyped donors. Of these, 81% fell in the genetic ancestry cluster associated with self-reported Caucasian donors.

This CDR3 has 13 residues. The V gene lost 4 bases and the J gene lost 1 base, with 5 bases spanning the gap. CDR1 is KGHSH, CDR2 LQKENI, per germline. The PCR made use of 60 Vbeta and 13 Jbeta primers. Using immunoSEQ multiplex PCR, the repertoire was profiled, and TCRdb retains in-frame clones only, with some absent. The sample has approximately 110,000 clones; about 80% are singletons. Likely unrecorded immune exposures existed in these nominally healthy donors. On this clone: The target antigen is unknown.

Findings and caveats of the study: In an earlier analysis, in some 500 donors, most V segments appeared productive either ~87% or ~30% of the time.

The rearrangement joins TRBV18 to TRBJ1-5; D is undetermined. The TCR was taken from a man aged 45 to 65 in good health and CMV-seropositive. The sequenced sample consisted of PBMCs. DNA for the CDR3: TGTGCCAGCTCACTACGGAGCAATCAGCCCCAGCATTTT. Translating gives CASSLRSNQPQHF. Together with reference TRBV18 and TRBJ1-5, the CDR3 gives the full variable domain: NAGVMQNPRHLVRRRGQEARLRCSPMKGHSHVYWYRQLPEEGLKFMVYLQKENIIDESGMPKERFSAEFPKEGPSILRIQQVVRGDSAAYFCASSLRSNQPQHFGDGTRLSIL.